Listed below are T cell receptor beta chains from one sample, sequenced in a study of blood T cells in healthy people across ages. TCRdb ran MiXCR on the 5' RACE reads and lists one entry per CDR3 protein. The sample shows roughly 680,000 distinct CDR3 sequences, around 45% of them seen only once. Sequenced material: blood. These receptors originate from a woman aged 55-70 years in good health. CDR3s include the opening cysteine and the closing phenylalanine or tryptophan. D genes are given only for firm matches. A row's size may be missing; if present it is once, few, many or a size class.

TRBV7-7	.	few	TRBJ2-3	CASSPTGLSDQYF	TGTGCCAGCAGCCCAACCGGACTGTCAGATCAGTATTTT
TRBV12-5	.	.	TRBJ1-1	CASGRSLMNTEAFF	TGTGCTAGTGGTCGTTCCTTGATGAACACTGAAGCTTTCTTT
TRBV3-1	.	.	TRBJ2-5	CASSQGGGFGGETQYF	TGTGCCAGCAGCCAAGGAGGCGGGTTCGGGGGAGAGACCCAGTACTTC
TRBV20-1	.	.	TRBJ2-3	CSARQTANTDTQYF	TGCAGTGCTAGACAGACGGCCAACACAGATACGCAGTATTTT
TRBV9	.	once	TRBJ2-5	CASSVGNSAETQYF	TGTGCCAGCAGCGTAGGGAATAGCGCGGAGACCCAGTACTTC
TRBV29-1	.	many	TRBJ2-7	CSVAGPYEQYF	TGCAGCGTGGCGGGGCCCTACGAGCAGTACTTC
TRBV4-3	.	.	TRBJ2-4	CASSQDPRGEEYF	TGCGCCAGCAGCCAAGACCCTCGGGGCGAGGAGTACTTC
TRBV7-2	.	.	TRBJ2-3	CASSLPSATSTDTQYF	TGTGCCAGCAGCTTACCTAGCGCAACTAGCACAGATACGCAGTATTTT
TRBV7-9	TRBD1	.	TRBJ2-7	CASSLDGQGPYEQYF	TGTGCCAGCAGCTTAGATGGACAGGGTCCCTACGAGCAGTACTTC
TRBV5-6	.	few	TRBJ2-6	CASSAGASGANVLTF	TGTGCCAGCAGCGCAGGGGCTTCTGGGGCCAACGTCCTGACTTTC
TRBV9	.	few	TRBJ2-7	CASSVLGVGPYEQYF	TGTGCCAGCAGCGTACTTGGGGTGGGACCCTACGAGCAGTACTTC
TRBV5-6	.	.	TRBJ2-5	CASSLGHIQETQYF	TGTGCCAGCAGCCTGGGACACATCCAAGAGACCCAGTACTTC
TRBV4-1	.	few	TRBJ1-1	CASSQVGRVNTEAFF	TGCGCCAGCAGCCAAGTAGGCCGCGTGAACACTGAAGCTTTCTTT
TRBV7-9	.	.	TRBJ1-1	CASSLARRYTEAFF	TGTGCCAGCAGCTTAGCGCGGCGCTACACTGAAGCTTTCTTT
TRBV29-1	.	.	TRBJ1-4	CSVVRDNEKLFF	TGCAGCGTGGTCCGGGACAATGAAAAGCTGTTTTTT
TRBV28	TRBD2	few	TRBJ2-1	CASSFLAGVSNEQFF	TGTGCCAGCAGCTTTCTAGCGGGAGTTTCCAATGAGCAGTTCTTC
TRBV20-1	.	.	TRBJ1-1	CSAWTRRHTEAFF	TGCAGTGCCTGGACAAGGCGGCACACTGAAGCTTTCTTT
TRBV3-1	.	few	TRBJ1-6	CASSHQTGSNSPLHF	TGTGCCAGCAGCCATCAGACCGGAAGTAATTCACCCCTCCACTTT
TRBV29-1	.	.	TRBJ1-1	CSVEPRGMNTEAFF	TGCAGCGTTGAACCCCGGGGCATGAACACTGAAGCTTTCTTT
TRBV5-6	TRBD1	.	TRBJ2-5	CTSSQDRVETQYF	TGTACCAGCAGCCAGGACAGGGTCGAGACCCAGTACTTC
TRBV29-1	.	.	TRBJ2-3	CSVEGQNTDTQYF	TGCAGCGTTGAAGGGCAGAACACAGATACGCAGTATTTT
TRBV28	TRBD2	few	TRBJ2-1	CASRGSLTRNEQFF	TGTGCCAGCCGCGGGAGTCTGACTCGTAATGAGCAGTTCTTC
TRBV4-3	.	once	TRBJ2-5	CASSQDSGSRQYF	TGCGCCAGCAGCCAAGACAGCGGCTCGCGGCAGTACTTC
TRBV20-1	.	many	TRBJ1-5	CSASGSQPSNQPQHF	TGCAGTGCTAGTGGGTCTCAGCCTAGCAATCAGCCCCAGCATTTT
TRBV25-1	TRBD2	.	TRBJ2-1	CASSERTSGSNEQFF	TGTGCCAGCAGTGAAAGGACTAGCGGGAGTAATGAGCAGTTCTTC
TRBV7-9	.	.	TRBJ2-5	CASSPARGSTEETQYF	TGTGCCAGCAGCCCCGCCCGGGGTAGCACAGAAGAGACCCAGTACTTC
TRBV20-1	.	.	TRBJ2-3	CSARDWVRTDTQYF	TGCAGTGCTAGAGATTGGGTGAGGACAGATACGCAGTATTTT
TRBV12-3/TRBV12-4	TRBD1	.	TRBJ2-7	CASRGTGGYEQYF	TGTGCCAGCAGGGGGACAGGGGGATACGAGCAGTACTTC
TRBV20-1	TRBD1	.	TRBJ1-5	CSAFTGGGQPQHF	TGCAGTGCTTTTACAGGGGGCGGGCAGCCCCAGCATTTT
TRBV20-1	.	few	TRBJ2-1	CSARRTAAGEQFF	TGCAGTGCTAGGAGGACGGCGGCGGGTGAGCAGTTCTTC
TRBV20-1	TRBD2	.	TRBJ2-3	CSARSGVGADTQYF	TGCAGTGCTAGAAGCGGGGTTGGCGCAGATACGCAGTATTTT
TRBV7-9	.	.	TRBJ2-5	CASSFRRGVSNEQYF	TGTGCCAGCAGCTTTCGTAGGGGGGTAAGCAATGAGCAGTACTTC
TRBV6-2/TRBV6-3	TRBD2	.	TRBJ2-3	CASSSSLAGHRGDTQYF	TGTGCCAGCAGTAGCTCACTAGCGGGACACCGGGGAGATACGCAGTATTTT
TRBV12-3/TRBV12-4	.	.	TRBJ2-1	CASSLPGRIPRKEFF	TGTGCCAGCAGTTTACCGGGGCGGATTCCCCGGAAGGAGTTCTTC
TRBV25-1	.	few	TRBJ2-7	CASSEPSRSYEQYF	TGTGCCAGCAGTGAACCTAGTCGTTCGTACGAGCAGTACTTC
TRBV6-2/TRBV6-3	TRBD2	.	TRBJ2-7	CASSFPRLAASYEQYF	TGTGCCAGCAGTTTTCCAAGGCTAGCGGCCTCCTACGAGCAGTACTTC
TRBV24-1	TRBD2	.	TRBJ2-1	CATSDLDPTSGSYNEQFF	TGTGCCACCAGTGATTTGGACCCTACTAGCGGTTCCTACAATGAGCAGTTCTTC
TRBV6-2/TRBV6-3	TRBD2	.	TRBJ2-3	CASSYSPTGLAGFSTDTQYF	TGTGCCAGCAGTTACTCCCCCACTGGACTAGCGGGCTTTAGCACAGATACGCAGTATTTT
TRBV14	TRBD1	.	TRBJ2-4	CASSRNRGLNIQYF	TGTGCCAGCAGCCGCAACAGGGGGTTGAACATTCAGTACTTC
TRBV6-5	.	.	TRBJ2-3	CASSSLFPLVMYF	TGTGCCAGCAGTTCCCTTTTCCCGCTAGTAATGTATTTT
TRBV2	TRBD2	.	TRBJ2-7	CASSRTSGFLEQYF	TGTGCCAGCAGCCGGACTAGCGGGTTTCTCGAGCAGTACTTC
TRBV7-8	.	.	TRBJ2-1	CASSITPMVLDGDEQFF	TGTGCCAGCAGCATAACCCCTATGGTCCTTGATGGGGATGAGCAGTTCTTC
TRBV20-1	TRBD1	.	TRBJ1-5	CSASSQGALSNQPQHF	TGCAGTGCTAGTTCGCAGGGGGCCTTGAGCAATCAGCCCCAGCATTTT
TRBV7-2	TRBD1	.	TRBJ2-2	CASRFETGTTGELFF	TGTGCCAGTCGATTCGAGACAGGGACCACCGGGGAGCTGTTTTTT
TRBV9	TRBD1	.	TRBJ2-3	CASSADRDRRGPDTQYF	TGTGCCAGCAGCGCTGACCGGGACAGAAGGGGGCCAGATACGCAGTATTTT
TRBV28	TRBD1	.	TRBJ2-5	CASSAGGDSETQYF	TGTGCCAGCAGTGCAGGGGGCGATTCTGAGACCCAGTACTTC